The entry below describes one TCR beta chain. Antigen specificity is unknown. The data stem from a study of shared clonotypes between healthy human individuals. Free of recent acute infections or vaccinations, the donors were healthy HIV-negative adults. The donors, all of them Caucasian adults, lived in Nashville, Tennessee. Study-level findings and limits: Represented genetic and exposure-history diversity was restricted by having few donors.

This CDR3 has 13 amino acids. CDR1 is SGHAT and CDR2 is FQNNGV in the germline V gene. Study processing details: Because ImmunoSEQ provided only junction sequences with no quality scores, the filtering differed. The method was immunoSEQ multiplex PCR; TCRdb's version includes in-frame clones alone and lacks a portion of them. V and J calls and clone size are those listed in that table; D and trimming were worked out from the DNA. Among fewer than 650,000 clones listed, roughly four fifths were seen once. This clonotype originated in a middle-aged woman in good health. Some clones in this sample may be carry-over from other donors' samples. The chain is built from TRBV11-2 and TRBJ2-5; no definite D call. The better agreement between TRBJ2-7 and the DNA end casts doubt on the J call. The sequencing sample was made of PBMCs. For the CDR3, the DNA is TGTGCCAGCAGCCACCCTGGGACCTACGAGCAGTACTTC. Residues: CASSHPGTYEQYF.